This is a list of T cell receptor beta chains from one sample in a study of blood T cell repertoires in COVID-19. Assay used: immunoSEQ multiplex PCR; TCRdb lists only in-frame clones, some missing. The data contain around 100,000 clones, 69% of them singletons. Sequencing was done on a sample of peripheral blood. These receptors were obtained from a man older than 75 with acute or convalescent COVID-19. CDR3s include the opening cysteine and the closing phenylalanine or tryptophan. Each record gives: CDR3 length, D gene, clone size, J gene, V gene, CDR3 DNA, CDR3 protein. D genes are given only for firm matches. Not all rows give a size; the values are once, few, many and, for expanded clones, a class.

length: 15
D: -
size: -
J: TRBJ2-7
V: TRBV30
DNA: TGTGCCTGGAGTGTAGGGGGATTACGGCCCTACGAGCAGTACTTC
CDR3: CAWSVGGLRPYEQYF

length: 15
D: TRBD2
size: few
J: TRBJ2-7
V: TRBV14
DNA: TGTGCCAGCAGCCAGGGGACTAGCGGGATCTACGAGCAGTACTTC
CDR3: CASSQGTSGIYEQYF

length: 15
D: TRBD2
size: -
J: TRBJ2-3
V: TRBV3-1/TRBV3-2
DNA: TGTGCCAGCAGCCAAGGGGCGGGAGGAGGGGATACGCAGTATTTT
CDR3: CASSQGAGGGDTQYF

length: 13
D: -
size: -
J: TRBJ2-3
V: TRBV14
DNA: TGTGCCAGCAGCCCTCGGTGGTTAGATACGCAGTATTTT
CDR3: CASSPRWLDTQYF

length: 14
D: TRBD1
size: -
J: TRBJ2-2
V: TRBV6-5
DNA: TGTGCCAGCAGCCAGGGACAGCCCACCGGGGAGCTGTTTTTT
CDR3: CASSQGQPTGELFF

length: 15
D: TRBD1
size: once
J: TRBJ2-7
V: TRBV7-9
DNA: TGTGCCAGCAGCGTCGCCGGGACAGGGGACTACGAGCAGTACTTC
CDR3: CASSVAGTGDYEQYF

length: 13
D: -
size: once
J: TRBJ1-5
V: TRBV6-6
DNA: TGTGCCAGCAGGGGGGGGGCCGAGCAGCCCCAGCATTTT
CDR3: CASRGGAEQPQHF

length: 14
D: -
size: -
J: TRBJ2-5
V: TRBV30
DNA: TGTGCCATCCACCGCAGGGGGGACCTCGGGACCCAGTACTTC
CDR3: CAIHRRGDLGTQYF

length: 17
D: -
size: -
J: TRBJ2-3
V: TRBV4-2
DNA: TGTGCCAGCAGCCAAGATGAGAGAGGGTACCGCACAGATACGCAGTATTTT
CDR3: CASSQDERGYRTDTQYF

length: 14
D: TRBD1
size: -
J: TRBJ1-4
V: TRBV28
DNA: TGTGCCAGCAGCTTTACAGGGGGGAATGAAAAACTGTTTTTT
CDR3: CASSFTGGNEKLFF

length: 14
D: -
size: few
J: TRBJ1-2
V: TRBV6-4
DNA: TGTGCCAGCACCCCGAGGGAGGGTCAGAGTGGCTACACCTTC
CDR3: CASTPREGQSGYTF

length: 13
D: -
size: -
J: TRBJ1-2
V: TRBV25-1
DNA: TGTGCCAGCGCTACTAAGGGGTACTATGGCTACACCTTC
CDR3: CASATKGYYGYTF

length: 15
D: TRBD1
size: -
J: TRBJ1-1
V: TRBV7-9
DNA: TGTGCCAGCAGCTTAGGACAGGGGGCGGACACTGAAGCTTTCTTT
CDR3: CASSLGQGADTEAFF

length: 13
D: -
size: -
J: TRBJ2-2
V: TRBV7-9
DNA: TGTGCCAGCAGCCAGGCTATACTGGGGGAGCTGTTTTTT
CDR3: CASSQAILGELFF

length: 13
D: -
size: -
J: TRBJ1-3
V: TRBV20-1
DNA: TGCAGTGCTAGTCCGGGACACATAAACACCATATATTTT
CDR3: CSASPGHINTIYF

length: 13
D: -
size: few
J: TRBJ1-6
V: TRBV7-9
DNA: TGTGCCAGCAGCCAGACTCGTGGATCACCCCTCCACTTT
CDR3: CASSQTRGSPLHF

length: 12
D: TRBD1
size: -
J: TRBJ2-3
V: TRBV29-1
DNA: TGCAGCGCCAGGGGGCGAACAGATACGCAGTATTTT
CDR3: CSARGRTDTQYF

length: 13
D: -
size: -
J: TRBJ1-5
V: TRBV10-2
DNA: TGCGCCAGCTCCCCAGGGCAGGGGCAGCCCCAGCATTTT
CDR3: CASSPGQGQPQHF

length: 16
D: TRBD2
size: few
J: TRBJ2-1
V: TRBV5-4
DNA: TGTGCCAGCAGCTATCGGGTACTAGCGGGAAACAATGAGCAGTTCTTC
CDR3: CASSYRVLAGNNEQFF

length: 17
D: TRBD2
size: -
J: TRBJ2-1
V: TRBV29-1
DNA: TGCAGCGTTGCAGGGACTAGCGGGATCTTCTCCTACAATGAGCAGTTCTTC
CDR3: CSVAGTSGIFSYNEQFF

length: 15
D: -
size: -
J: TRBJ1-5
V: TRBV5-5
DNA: TGTGCCAGCAGCTTGAATCCAGGGGGCAATCAGCCCCAGCATTTT
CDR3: CASSLNPGGNQPQHF

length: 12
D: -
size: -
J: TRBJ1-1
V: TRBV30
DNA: TGTGCCTGGAAACGCTACAACACTGAAGCTTTCTTT
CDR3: CAWKRYNTEAFF

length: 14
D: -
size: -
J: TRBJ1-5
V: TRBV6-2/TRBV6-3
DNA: TGTGCCAGCAGTGGGGTCGGGGGGAAGCAGCCCCAGCATTTT
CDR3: CASSGVGGKQPQHF

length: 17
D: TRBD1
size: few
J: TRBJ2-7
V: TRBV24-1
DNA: TGTGCCACCAGTGACCAAGCCGGGACAGGGGGTTTGTACGAGCAGTACTTC
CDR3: CATSDQAGTGGLYEQYF

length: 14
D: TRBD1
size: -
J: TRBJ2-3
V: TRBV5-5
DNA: TGTGCCAGCAGCCGACAGGGTGGCTCAGATACGCAGTATTTT
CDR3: CASSRQGGSDTQYF

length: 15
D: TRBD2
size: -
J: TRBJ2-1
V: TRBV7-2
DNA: TGTGCCAGCAGCCAAATGAGCGGGGGATACAATGAGCAGTTCTTC
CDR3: CASSQMSGGYNEQFF

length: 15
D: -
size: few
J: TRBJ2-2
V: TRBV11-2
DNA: TGTGCCAGCAGCTTAGGGACTACCATAACCGGGGAGCTGTTTTTT
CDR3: CASSLGTTITGELFF

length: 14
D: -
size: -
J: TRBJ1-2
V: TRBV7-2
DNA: TGTGCCAGCAGCTTAGCGGCCCCGAATGGTGGCTACACCTTC
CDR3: CASSLAAPNGGYTF

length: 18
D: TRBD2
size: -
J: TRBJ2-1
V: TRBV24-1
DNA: TGTGCCCACCTGGGGAGGTTCTTGCGACTAGCGGGAAGGAATGAGCAGTTCTTC
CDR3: CAHLGRFLRLAGRNEQFF

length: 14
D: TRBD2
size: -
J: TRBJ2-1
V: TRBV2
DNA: TGTGCCAGCAGCTTATTACTAGCGGAGAATGAGCAGTTCTTC
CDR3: CASSLLLAENEQFF

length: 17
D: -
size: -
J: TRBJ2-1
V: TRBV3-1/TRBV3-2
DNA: TGTGCCAGCAGCCAAGAAACCGGGATCCCGCCCTACAATGAGCAGTTCTTC
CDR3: CASSQETGIPPYNEQFF